One and the same sample provided the 13 T cell receptor beta chains below, sequenced in a study of T-cell memory formation after mild COVID-19. MiXCR, run by TCRdb on the 5' RACE reads, gives a single entry per CDR3 protein. The sample lists 400,000 to 500,000 distinct CDR3 sequences, around 19% occurring once. Sample: PBMCs or a T cell subset sorted from them (not recorded which). The source is an adult woman who had mild COVID-19 (a few samples of this study predate the infection). Cell type and time point are not known.

This clonotype showed up just a few times. The chain joins TRBV11-2 to TRBJ1-2; the D is unclear. Germline V CDR1 and CDR2: SGHAT, FQNNGV. With 5 bases removed from V and 2 bases from J, the gap between germline ends came to 6 bases. CDR3 length: 12 residues. The CDR3 loop reads CASSGRNYGYTF. Here the CDR3 DNA reads TGTGCCAGCAGCGGACGGAACTATGGCTACACCTTC. Full variable domain (rest looked up from reference TRBV11-2 and TRBJ1-2): EAGVAQSPRYKIIEKRQSVAFWCNPISGHATLYWYQQILGQGPKLLIQFQNNGVVDDSQLPKDRFSAERLKGVDSTLKIQPAKLEDSAVYLCASSGRNYGYTFGSGTRLTVV.

This clonotype was seen only a few times. This chain connects TRBV7-3 to TRBJ2-1, with D perhaps TRBD1 or TRBD2 (6 bases each). Germline V gene lookup returns CDR1 SGHTA and CDR2 FQGTGA. The V end lost 3 bases, the J end lost 2 bases, and 11 bases lay between the germline ends. The CDR3 extends over 15 amino acids. The CDR3 protein is CASSFTGAAYNEQFF. CDR3 DNA sequence: TGTGCCAGCAGCTTCACGGGGGCTGCCTACAATGAGCAGTTCTTC.

This clonotype was seen only a few times. The rearrangement links TRBV18 to TRBJ2-1; TRBD1 is a possible D gene (6 bases). The V and J ends lost 3 bases and 7 bases respectively, with 10 bases between them. Germline V gene sequence: CDR1 KGHSH, CDR2 LQKENI. The CDR3 contains 13 residues. CDR3: CASSPGAGNEQFF. For the CDR3, the DNA is TGTGCCAGCTCACCGGGGGCTGGTAATGAGCAGTTCTTC.

This clonotype was seen only a few times. CDR3 sequence: CASSGRRQETQYF. For the CDR3, the DNA is TGTGCCAGCTCGGGACGGCGCCAAGAGACCCAGTACTTC. This sequence joins TRBV18 and TRBJ2-5; D possibly uses TRBD1 or TRBD2 (5 bases each). From germline, CDR1 is KGHSH and CDR2 LQKENI. The CDR3 loop spans 13 amino acids. The V and J ends lost 6 bases and 1 base respectively, with 9 bases between them.

This clonotype was counted only a few times. This may be a read error: a much more frequent sequence differs by one nucleotide. The genes are TRBV5-1 and TRBJ1-2; no firm D call. The CDR3 covers 13 residues. Per the germline V gene, CDR1 is SGHRS and CDR2 is YFSETQ. Trimming removed 0 bases at V and 2 bases at J, with 5 bases between. The CDR3 sequence: CASSLEQNYGYTF. In DNA, the CDR3 is TGCGCCAGCAGCTTGGAACAGAACTATGGCTACACCTTC.

This clonotype was counted between two and nine times. The chain recombines TRBV30 with TRBJ1-1; D not certain. The germline gives CDR1 GTSNPN, CDR2 SVGIG (reference sequence). The CDR3 runs to 12 residues. V lost 1 base and J 5 bases, leaving 8 bases between the germline ends. The DNA of the CDR3 is TGTGCCTGGAGTGGTACCGGGACTGAAGCTTTCTTT. Amino acids: CAWSGTGTEAFF.

This clonotype has a handful of counts. For the CDR3, the DNA is TGTGCCAGCAGTTTGGGACAGGTCGTCCCTCACTTAGACGAGCAGTACTTC. It translates to CASSLGQVVPHLDEQYF. This rearrangement joins TRBV27 to TRBJ2-7; TRBD1 aligns across 8 bases. The V and J ends lost 3 bases and 5 bases, in that order; junction bases with no gene match: 15. Germline lookup yields CDR1 MNHEY and CDR2 SMNVEV (reference sequence). The CDR3 extends over 17 amino acids.

The chain carries TRBV7-9 and TRBJ2-6; D is undetermined. From germline, CDR1 is SEHNR and CDR2 FQNEAQ (reference sequence). This CDR3 contains 16 residues. V lost 4 bases and J lost 0, with 10 bases in between. CDR3 residues: CASSSWSVSGANVLTF. In DNA form, the CDR3 reads TGTGCCAGCAGCTCCTGGTCGGTCTCTGGGGCCAACGTCCTGACTTTC.

There are a few counts of this clonotype. The chain joins TRBV12-3 or TRBV12-4 to TRBJ1-1; D not resolved. The CDR3 is 13 residues long. The V end lost 5 bases, the J end lost 5 bases, and 12 bases lay between the germline ends. This chain's CDR3 is CASSVGSGTEAFF. The CDR3, as DNA: TGTGCCAGCAGTGTTGGTTCGGGTACTGAAGCTTTCTTT.

This clonotype showed up just once. This rearrangement joins TRBV6-6 to TRBJ2-1; 7 positions agree with TRBD1. In germline, CDR1 is MNHNY, CDR2 SVGAGI (reference sequence). V was pared by 4 bases and J by 14 bases, with 8 bases of the junction left unmatched. The CDR3 loop spans 12 amino acids. The CDR3 region has the DNA TGTGCCAGCAGTTTAGTTGGACAGGCCAAGTTCTTC. Protein: CASSLVGQAKFF.

The chain links TRBV5-1 to TRBJ2-1, with D possibly being TRBD1 (5 bases). The V gene's germline CDR1 is SGHRS and CDR2 YFSETQ. V was cut by 2 bases and J by 0 bases, with 9 bases left in between. This CDR3 contains 15 residues. The CDR3: CASSFTGTSYNEQFF. In nucleotides, the CDR3 is TGCGCCAGCAGCTTCACAGGAACCTCCTACAATGAGCAGTTCTTC.

The chain is built from TRBV30 and TRBJ2-7, with TRBD1 identical over 7 bases. The CDR3 length is 14 residues. Trimming at V came to 0 bases and at J to 6 bases, leaving 8 bases not matched to a gene. From germline, CDR1 is GTSNPN and CDR2 SVGIG (reference sequence). The CDR3 region has the DNA TGTGCCTGGAGTGTTTCAGGGGGTACTGGCGAGCAGTACTTC. It is translated as CAWSVSGGTGEQYF.

This clonotype was observed a few times. The chain is built from TRBV12-3 or TRBV12-4 and TRBJ2-3; 8 bases align to TRBD1. V shed 4 bases and J 2 bases; nucleotides not matched to a gene: 5. The CDR3 extends over 15 amino acids. CDR3 amino acids: CASSSRTGYTDTQYF. The CDR3 DNA reads as TGTGCCAGCAGTTCCCGGACAGGGTACACAGATACGCAGTATTTT.